The source of this T cell receptor (beta chain) is a study of shared clonotypes between healthy human individuals (dated by TCRdb to 2018 to 2020). Background on the whole study: The cohort included a few men and a couple of women between 18 and 49 years of age. For each donor, three plates each were used for CD4 naive and CD4 memory, two plates were used for CD8 naive, and one plate was used for CD8 memory. The study deeply sequenced blood TCR repertoires of roughly five healthy adults to estimate repertoire size and the extent of clonotype sharing between individuals. To increase sequencing depth and limit assay-specific biases, TCR repertoire library preparation and sequencing were carried out by different laboratories using diverse techniques. Per donor, leukapheresis produced somewhere between about 0.85 and 10 billion PBMCs.

Overall results and qualifications from the work: Even with the large sequencing depth, rarefaction of the sorted-subset datasets indicated that sequencing was incomplete. Pairwise subsampling indicated that sequencing depth was expected to affect the degree of clonotype sharing among donors. When several donors were compared, the shared fraction of clonotypes was about 5.2% for naive CD4, approximately 3.3% for naive CD8, more than 2% for memory CD4, and less than 0.45% for memory CD8. Only blood was sampled, and tissue TCR repertoires likely differ from those in blood. The genetic and exposure-history diversity represented was limited by the small number of donors. Higher generation probabilities were observed for clonotypes shared by all four sorted-subset donors than for non-shared clonotypes. Estimated clonotype richness was generally larger for naive than for memory subsets.

Deletion took 6 bases off V and 6 bases off J, with a span of 12 bases between the germline ends. CDR1 and CDR2 (SGHNT, YYREEE) derive from the germline V gene (reference sequence). The CDR3 has 13 amino acids, counting the end cysteine and phenylalanine. Left in the record is the CDR3 DNA by itself, 39 bases read in frame from the first base. Using the deep immunoSEQ assay, TCR CDR3 regions were amplified from genomic DNA by multiplex PCR. Extracted genomic DNA from each cell subset was spread evenly across all wells of several immunoSEQ 96-well plates, with each plate serving as a replicate. For sorted subsets, each replicate PCR was loaded with about 200 ng genomic DNA, equivalent to 30,000 to 35,000 T cell genomes. Purified libraries were measured with a Qubit 3.0 fluorometer, size-checked on a Bioanalyzer 2100, and measured again with the KAPA Library Quantification kit. Every immunoSEQ 96-well plate was sequenced on a dedicated single-read 150-cycle Illumina NextSeq 550 flow cell. Processing in the source paper ran as follows. Because the immunoSEQ output included only junctional sequences and no quality scores, the filtering could not be the same as the filtering used for full-length reads. To assign V/J genes and CDR3, sequences were annotated against IMGT germline references using PyIR, a Python wrapper for IgBLAST v1.9. Reads were removed for weak V/J assignments (E-value above 1e-6), missing CDR3, stop codons, out-of-frame junctions, or ambiguous translated residues. V3J clonotypes were defined by identical inferred V gene, J gene, and CDR3 amino acid sequence. To compute the percentage overlap between repertoires, the number of shared unique clonotypes was divided by the size of the smaller repertoire. Three approaches were used to assess repertoire richness: RTK rarefaction, the Chao1 estimator, and Recon v2.1 estimates of unobserved clonotypes. Generation probabilities for all TCRbeta clonotypes obtained by the gDNA method from a handful of donors were computed using OLGA. TCRdb took over this immuneACCESS table, retaining in-frame rearrangements with V and J assigned. Such tables are incomplete; in checked studies, under half of the missing clones stem from an unresolved V gene, and the remainder is unexplained. The V and J calls and the clone size are those of that table, but D and trimming were determined from the DNA. Present in this sample are roughly 1.4 million clones, about 98.5% of which were seen just once. The top ten constitute 0.36% of the sample.

Of note for this clone: The antigen it recognizes is unknown. Base qualities are not recorded, but no much larger clone differs from it by a single base.

The donors were healthy, HIV-negative adults with no recently reported acute infections or vaccinations. All donors were Caucasian adults living in Nashville, Tennessee, USA. CD4+ T cells were enriched through magnetic negative selection, after which naive cells were positively selected on CD45RA and the remaining negative fraction served as the memory subset. Blood was collected by leukapheresis, and PBMCs were isolated by Ficoll-Histopaque density gradient centrifugation and then cryopreserved in liquid nitrogen vapor phase. Purity and quantity of every magnetically sorted T cell population were checked by analytical flow cytometry. Genomic DNA was isolated from each sorted fraction and quantified by UV absorbance on a Nanodrop 2000c.

This clonotype was sampled from a man aged 30 to 45 in good health. Sequenced: naive CD4+ T cells sorted from blood. Read against the paper, the sample's cell subset or site label means: CD45RA+ positively selected. The chain joins TRBV5-4 to TRBJ1-4; the D gene is perhaps TRBD1, from 5 matching bases. The CDR3 here reads CASKKVGDEKLFF. DNA sequence: TGTGCCAGCAAGAAAGTGGGGGATGAAAAACTGTTTTTT.